A single sample is the source of the 17 T cell receptor beta chains below, sequenced in a study of cytomegalovirus exposure and HLA in healthy donors. 13 Jbeta primers and 60 Vbeta primers were used for the PCR. The assay was immunoSEQ multiplex PCR, and TCRdb's table has in-frame clones only and misses some. Of tens of thousands of clones in the sample, roughly 80% are singletons; the top ten hold approximately 2.8%. Sequencing used PBMCs. The receptors stem from a man over 45 in good health and CMV-seronegative.

The chain uses TRBV5-6 and TRBJ2-1; D may be TRBD2 (6 bases). V lost 2 bases, J lost 8 bases, and 14 bases lay in between. Germline CDR1 is SGHDT and CDR2 is YYEEEE. There are 14 residues in the CDR3. Here the CDR3 DNA reads TGTGCCAGCAGCTTCGGGATGCGGGACGATGAGCAGTTCTTC. It codes for CASSFGMRDDEQFF.

This chain connects TRBV4-3 to TRBJ2-1; 9 nucleotides match TRBD1. V was pared by 1 base and J by 5 bases, with 9 bases of the junction left unmatched. Germline V gene data show CDR1 as LGHNA and CDR2 as YSLEER. The CDR3 spans 17 residues. The CDR3 DNA reads as TGCGCCAGCAGCCAAGCCGGAGTGGGACAGGGTGACAATGAGCAGTTCTTC. It is translated as CASSQAGVGQGDNEQFF.

The genes are TRBV29-1 and TRBJ2-3; D might be TRBD1 (6 bases). Trimming took 7 bases from V and 8 from J, leaving 16 bases between them. CDR1 is SQVTM, CDR2 ANQGSEA, per germline. This CDR3 is 12 amino acids long. The DNA of the CDR3 is TGCAGCGGGGTCAGGGGTGGAGGTACGCAGTATTTT. The encoded protein is CSGVRGGGTQYF.

A single count supports this clone. The rearrangement links TRBV30 to TRBJ2-7; 9 bases match TRBD2. The junction had 3 bases not matched to a gene; V was cut back by 2 bases and J by 1 base. This CDR3 has 14 residues. Germline V gene sequence: CDR1 GTSNPN, CDR2 SVGIG (reference sequence). DNA of the CDR3: TGTGCCTGGAGTCCGGGACTAGCATCCTACGAGCAGTACTTC. This sequence encodes CAWSPGLASYEQYF.

Note on this clone: The junction departs from germline at one end; a sequencing error may be responsible. V is TRBV7-9 and J is TRBJ2-7; TRBD2 matches at 8 bases. The CDR3 length is 14 residues. The V gene's germline CDR1 is SEHNR and CDR2 FQNEAQ (reference sequence). The CDR3 loop reads CSSSRSRGGREQYF. The CDR3 region has the DNA TGTTCCAGCAGCCGTAGCCGGGGGGGGCGCGAGCAGTACTTC.

This clone was observed a handful of times. J is TRBJ2-5 and V is TRBV2; D possibly corresponds to TRBD1 (6 bases). The CDR3 covers 15 residues. Germline CDR1 is SNHLY and CDR2 is FYNNEI. V was trimmed by 7 bases and J by 2 bases, leaving 17 bases between them. The CDR3 DNA reads TGTGCCAGCAAAGGGGGATCTTACAATCAAGAGACCCAGTACTTC. The encoded protein is CASKGGSYNQETQYF. The complete variable domain, with remaining parts taken from reference TRBV2 and TRBJ2-5, reads EPEVTQTPSHQVTQMGQEVILRCVPISNHLYFYWYRQILGQKVEFLVSFYNNEISEKSEIFDDQFSVERPDGSNFTLKIRSTKLEDSAMYFCASKGGSYNQETQYFGPGTRLLVL.

The V and J genes are TRBV4-1 and TRBJ1-1, with D uncertain. Germline CDR1 and CDR2: MGHRA and YSYEKL. The CDR3 covers 13 residues. V was pared by 0 bases and J by 5 bases, with 7 bases between. DNA for the CDR3: TGCGCCAGCAGCCAAGATTTCGGTACTGAAGCTTTCTTT. Protein: CASSQDFGTEAFF.

As concerns this clone: The junction shows a germline mismatch at one end, possibly a read error. The chain carries TRBV7-9 and TRBJ1-2; TRBD1 matches at 7 bases. The CDR3 contains 15 residues. Germline CDR1 SEHNR, CDR2 FQNEAQ (reference sequence). CDR3 sequence: CSSSSYRGKSYGYTF. In DNA, the CDR3 is TGTTCCAGCAGCTCCTACAGGGGAAAGAGCTATGGCTACACCTTC.

The gene calls are TRBV9 and TRBJ1-2; D ambiguous. CDR3 length equals 15 residues. Germline values: CDR1 SGDLS, CDR2 YYNGEE. V lost 0 bases and J lost 0, with 9 bases in between. In nucleotides, the CDR3 is TGTGCCAGCAGCGTAGTGGGCAGCACTAACTATGGCTACACCTTC. Amino acids: CASSVVGSTNYGYTF.

This clone was counted once. Compared with germline, one end of the junction differs, possibly owing to a read error. The chain couples TRBV7-9 to TRBJ2-1, with D uncertain. Germline V gene data show CDR1 as SEHNR and CDR2 as FQNEAQ (reference sequence). CDR3 size: 11 residues. The chain's CDR3 is CSSSPEQAQFF. CDR3 sequence (DNA): TGTTCCAGCAGCCCCGAGCAGGCGCAGTTCTTC.

The chain recombines TRBV18 with TRBJ2-7; no firm D call. CDR3 length equals 18 residues. Germline V gene lookup returns CDR1 KGHSH and CDR2 LQKENI. Trimming cost V 2 bases and J 6 bases, with 26 bases left between them. The CDR3 loop is CASSPILAGSVKVLEQYF. In DNA, the CDR3 is TGTGCCAGCTCACCAATTCTGGCAGGTTCGGTAAAGGTCCTCGAGCAGTACTTC. Combining the CDR3 with reference TRBV18 and TRBJ2-7 gives the whole variable domain NAGVMQNPRHLVRRRGQEARLRCSPMKGHSHVYWYRQLPEEGLKFMVYLQKENIIDESGMPKERFSAEFPKEGPSILRIQQVVRGDSAAYFCASSPILAGSVKVLEQYFGPGTRLTVT.

This clone showed up just a few times. V usage is TRBV27 and J usage is TRBJ1-1; a possible D gene is TRBD1 (5 bases). Per germline, CDR1 MNHEY and CDR2 SMNVEV (reference sequence). V shed 4 bases and J shed 1 base, with 10 bases lying between them. This CDR3 is built from 14 residues. As DNA, the CDR3 is TGTGCCAGCAGTTGGGGGGGTGGGAACACTGAAGCTTTCTTT. Its protein is CASSWGGGNTEAFF.

This chain connects TRBV2 to TRBJ2-3, with 9 nucleotides matching TRBD1. V lost 5 bases, J lost 1 base, and 10 bases stayed unmatched. The CDR3 contains 17 residues. Germline lookup yields CDR1 SNHLY and CDR2 FYNNEI. For the CDR3, the DNA is TGTGCCAGCAGTAACGGACAGGGGCGATTCCGCACAGATACGCAGTATTTT. The encoded protein is CASSNGQGRFRTDTQYF.

The rearrangement links TRBV28 to TRBJ1-2; TRBD1 agrees at 8 bases. The V segment lost 6 bases and the J segment 4 bases; nucleotides outside the gene matches: 13. CDR1 MDHEN and CDR2 SYDVKM come from the germline V gene. The CDR3 consists of 16 residues. The CDR3 DNA follows: TGTGCCAGCAGACCGGGACAGGCTTTCTCGGGCTATGGCTACACCTTC. This codes for CASRPGQAFSGYGYTF.

This clone was found a few times. The chain joins TRBV6-5 to TRBJ1-4; perhaps TRBD1 as D (5 bases). The germline CDR1 and CDR2 sequences are MNHEY and SVGAGI. The CDR3 extends over 15 amino acids. Trimming stripped 5 bases from V and 4 bases from J, with 14 bases between. In DNA form, the CDR3 reads TGTGCCAGCAGTAGAAAGGGGCTAGATAATGAAAAACTGTTTTTT. Its protein is CASSRKGLDNEKLFF.

This sequence joins TRBV7-3 and TRBJ2-3, with 7 bases matching TRBD2. The CDR3 is 13 residues long. Looked up from germline, CDR1 is SGHTA and CDR2 is FQGTGA. V dropped 5 bases and J dropped 4; count of bases not matched to a gene: 3. The CDR3 region is CASSPLASDTQYF. DNA of the CDR3: TGTGCCAGCAGCCCACTAGCGTCAGATACGCAGTATTTT.

This chain links TRBV6-4 with TRBJ2-2, with 7 nucleotides matching TRBD2. Trimming removed 0 bases from V and 2 bases from J; junction bases left unmatched: 3. CDR1 is MRHNA, CDR2 SNTAGT, per germline. The CDR3 has 16 residues. CDR3 sequence: CASSDSGTTNTGELFF. In DNA form, the CDR3 reads TGTGCCAGCAGTGACTCAGGGACTACCAACACCGGGGAGCTGTTTTTT.